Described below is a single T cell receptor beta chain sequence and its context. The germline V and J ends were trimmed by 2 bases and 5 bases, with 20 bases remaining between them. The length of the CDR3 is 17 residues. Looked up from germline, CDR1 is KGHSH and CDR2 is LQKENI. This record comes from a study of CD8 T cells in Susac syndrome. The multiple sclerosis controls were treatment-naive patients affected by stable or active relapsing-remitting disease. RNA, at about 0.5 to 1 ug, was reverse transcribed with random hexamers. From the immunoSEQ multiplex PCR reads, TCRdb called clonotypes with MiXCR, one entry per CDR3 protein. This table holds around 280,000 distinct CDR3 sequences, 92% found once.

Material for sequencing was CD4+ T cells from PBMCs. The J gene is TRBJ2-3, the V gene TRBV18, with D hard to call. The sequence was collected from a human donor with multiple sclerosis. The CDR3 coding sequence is TGTGCCAGCTCACCAGTTTCATCTAGTCCGAGGCAAGATACGCAGTATTTT. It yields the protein CASSPVSSSPRQDTQYF.